Shown below are 27 T cell receptor beta chains from a single sample sequenced in a study of blood T cells in healthy people across ages. The authors ran a second PCR of roughly 6 to 12 cycles using a sample-barcoded 5' primer and a J-beta primer mix. TCRdb analysed the 5' RACE reads with MiXCR anew, one entry per CDR3 protein. This sample carries around 870,000 distinct CDR3 sequences, more than 25% of them seen once, and the ten largest clones take 15% to 20%. Sequenced sample: blood. Receptor source: a woman older than 75 in good health.

This clonotype has ten or more counts. V is TRBV12-3 or TRBV12-4 and J is TRBJ2-5; D gene ambiguous. Trimming left V 6 bases short and J 5 bases short, with 7 bases between. The CDR3 covers 11 residues. For the CDR3, the DNA is TGTGCCAGCAGCTTAAGTGAGACCCAGTACTTC. Translated, it gives CASSLSETQYF.

This sequence joins TRBV30 and TRBJ1-5; 7 bases align to TRBD1. The CDR3 is 14 amino acids. J was trimmed by 10 bases and V by 3 bases; bases with no gene match: 12. The germline V gene encodes CDR1 GTSNPN and CDR2 SVGIG (reference sequence). The CDR3 spells CAWSARTGYGPQHF. CDR3 nucleotide sequence: TGTGCCTGGAGCGCTAGGACAGGTTATGGACCCCAGCATTTT.

This clonotype was detected only a few times. The CDR3 sequence: CASSVKGGTDTQYF. The CDR3, as DNA: TGTGCCAGCAGCGTAAAGGGTGGCACAGATACGCAGTATTTT. The chain is built from TRBV9 and TRBJ2-3; no firm D call. Germline lookup yields CDR1 SGDLS and CDR2 YYNGEE. CDR3 size: 14 residues. The V and J ends lost 1 base and 1 base respectively, with 7 bases between them.

J is TRBJ1-5 and V is TRBV12-3 or TRBV12-4, with a possible D match to TRBD1 (6 bases). The CDR3 is made up of 14 amino acids. Trimming cost V 6 bases and J 0 bases, with 9 bases left between them. This CDR3 reads CASSGTSSNQPQHF. The CDR3 nucleotides are TGTGCCAGCAGCGGGACATCTAGCAATCAGCCCCAGCATTTT.

The chain employs TRBV19 and TRBJ1-1; possibly TRBD1 for D (6 bases). V lost 6 bases and J lost 1, with 15 bases in between. The CDR3 is 15 residues long. Germline V gene lookup returns CDR1 LNHDA and CDR2 SQIVND (reference sequence). The DNA of the CDR3 is TGTGCCAGTAGGGAAAAGGGGGTGGGGAACACTGAAGCTTTCTTT. Protein sequence: CASREKGVGNTEAFF. Supplemented by reference TRBV19 and TRBJ1-1, the full variable domain reads DGGITQSPKYLFRKEGQNVTLSCEQNLNHDAMYWYRQDPGQGLRLIYYSQIVNDFQKGDIAEGYSVSREKKESFPLTVTSAQKNPTAFYLCASREKGVGNTEAFFGQGTRLTVV.

This clonotype occurred a few times. The genes are TRBV2 and TRBJ1-3; D unclear. V lost 9 bases to trimming and J lost 1 base, with 10 bases between them. This CDR3 spans 13 amino acids. Germline CDR1 SNHLY, CDR2 FYNNEI. The CDR3 DNA reads TGTGCCAGTGCTCTGAGGTCTGGAAACACCATATATTTT. Residues: CASALRSGNTIYF.

As regards this clonotype: At one of its ends the junction is not consistent with the germline gene, which may arise from a read error. The chain carries TRBV6-5 and TRBJ2-7; TRBD1 agrees at 8 bases. This CDR3 region has 15 residues. Germline V gene lookup returns CDR1 MNHEY and CDR2 SVGAGI. CDR3 DNA sequence: TGTGTCAGCAGCTACCAGGACAGGGCTGCCTACGAGCAGTACTTC. It encodes CVSSYQDRAAYEQYF.

The rearrangement joins TRBV4-1 to TRBJ2-3; TRBD2 agrees at 9 bases. Germline lookup yields CDR1 MGHRA and CDR2 YSYEKL. Unmatched junction bases numbered 14, after V lost 6 bases and J lost 7 bases. The CDR3 extends over 16 amino acids. CDR3 residues: CASRPRLAGMPHTQYF. The CDR3 DNA reads TGCGCCAGCAGACCTCGTCTAGCGGGGATGCCCCATACGCAGTATTTT.

This chain links TRBV2 with TRBJ1-5; 7 bases fit TRBD1. The CDR3 spans 20 residues. The germline V gene has CDR1 SNHLY and CDR2 FYNNEI. The J segment lost 0 bases and the V segment lost 6 bases, leaving 20 bases of the junction unmatched. This CDR3 is CASSLLNTGTENYSNQPQHF. The CDR3 nucleotides read TGTGCCAGCAGCCTGCTCAACACCGGGACAGAAAACTATAGCAATCAGCCCCAGCATTTT.

This clonotype occurred many times. J is TRBJ2-1 and V is TRBV29-1, with 11 bases matching TRBD2. V dropped 1 base and J dropped 1; count of bases not matched to a gene: 12. The CDR3 has 19 residues. Per the germline V gene, CDR1 is SQVTM and CDR2 is ANQGSEA. In nucleotides, the CDR3 is TGCAGCGTTGAAGGTAGCGGGGGGGCTGGTACTTGGTCCTACAATGAGCAGTTCTTC. Translation: CSVEGSGGAGTWSYNEQFF.

This clonotype was seen many times. V and J are TRBV20-1 and TRBJ2-3, with TRBD2 as a possible D gene (7 bases). V was shortened by 4 bases and J by 2 bases, with 19 bases between the two germline ends. Germline CDR1 reads DFQATT; CDR2 reads SNEGSKA (reference sequence). CDR3 length equals 16 residues. CDR3 in amino acids: CSAMEVRRGPTDTQYF. The CDR3 nucleotides read TGCAGTGCTATGGAGGTTAGGCGGGGGCCCACAGATACGCAGTATTTT.

This clonotype was detected only a few times. This chain connects TRBV12-3 or TRBV12-4 to TRBJ2-3, with a possible D match to TRBD2 (6 bases). V shed 7 bases and J shed 1 base, with 9 bases lying between them. The CDR3 consists of 13 residues. The CDR3 loop is CASKGLRTDTQYF. The CDR3 coding sequence is TGTGCCAGCAAGGGACTGCGCACAGATACGCAGTATTTT.

Turning to this clonotype: A clone one base away is much larger, so this may be a read error. This chain uses TRBV20-1 with TRBJ2-7; D tentatively fits TRBD1 or TRBD2 (6 bases each). The ends were cut back, 1 base at V and 5 bases at J, with 15 bases in the middle. The CDR3 loop spans 14 amino acids. Germline V gene sequence: CDR1 DFQATT, CDR2 SNEGSKA (reference sequence). The CDR3 region is CSARGPTGRHEQYF. The CDR3 DNA sequence: TGCAGTGCTAGAGGTCCAACAGGGAGGCACGAGCAGTACTTC.

In this sample, this clonotype turned up many times. V gene TRBV6-5 combines with J gene TRBJ2-6; D call uncertain. Germline assignment: CDR1 MNHEY and CDR2 SVGAGI. The CDR3 totals 16 residues. V shed 6 bases and J shed 1 base, with 13 bases lying between them. The CDR3 loop is CASSIRRGSGANVLTF. The DNA for the CDR3 is TGTGCCAGCAGCATCAGACGAGGTTCTGGGGCCAACGTCCTGACTTTC.

The chain carries TRBV12-3 or TRBV12-4 and TRBJ1-2; a possible D gene is TRBD1 (5 bases). The CDR3 has 13 amino acids. Trimming took off 3 bases at V and 6 bases at J, with 11 bases between the two ends. CDR3 sequence reads: CASSFVQGDGYTF. As DNA, the CDR3 is TGTGCCAGCAGTTTCGTTCAGGGCGATGGCTACACCTTC.

The CDR3 sequence: CASNKGQGANSPLHF. CDR3 in DNA: TGTGCCAGCAACAAAGGACAGGGGGCGAATTCACCCCTCCACTTT. The chain couples TRBV9 to TRBJ1-6, with 11 bases matching TRBD1. Germline V lookup: CDR1 SGDLS, CDR2 YYNGEE. The CDR3 has 15 residues. V was pared by 6 bases and J by 7 bases, with 6 bases of the junction left unmatched.

The chain uses TRBV9 and TRBJ1-1, with 7 bases identical to TRBD1. The V and J ends lost 7 bases and 4 bases, in that order; junction bases with no gene match: 13. Germline V gives CDR1 SGDLS, CDR2 YYNGEE. There are 15 residues in the CDR3. The CDR3 nucleotides are TGTGCCAGCGGATCAGGGGGGTCGTGGGTCACTGAAGCTTTCTTT. Translating it yields CASGSGGSWVTEAFF. The complete variable domain, with remaining parts taken from reference TRBV9 and TRBJ1-1, reads DSGVTQTPKHLITATGQRVTLRCSPRSGDLSVYWYQQSLDQGLQFLIQYYNGEERAKGNILERFSAQQFPDLHSELNLSSLELGDSALYFCASGSGGSWVTEAFFGQGTRLTVV.

This clonotype was recorded many times. This chain connects TRBV20-1 to TRBJ1-2; possibly TRBD1 for D (6 bases). The ends were cut back, 2 bases at V and 8 bases at J, with 12 bases in the middle. The CDR3 totals 12 residues. Germline V CDR1 and CDR2: DFQATT, SNEGSKA (reference sequence). Here the CDR3 DNA reads TGCAGTGCTAGAAAACAGGGAGAAGGCTACACCTTC. This gives the protein CSARKQGEGYTF.

This clonotype was seen only a few times. The genes are TRBV3-1 and TRBJ2-5, with TRBD2 identical over 13 bases. This CDR3 is built from 17 residues. Germline CDR1 and CDR2: LGHDT and YNNKEL (reference sequence). V shed 2 bases and J 5 bases; nucleotides not matched to a gene: 8. The CDR3 DNA is TGTGCCAGCAGCCAACGACCGGGACTAGCGGGGTGGGAGACCCAGTACTTC. It translates to CASSQRPGLAGWETQYF.

The chain couples TRBV20-1 to TRBJ1-1; D uncertain. V lost 6 bases and J lost 5, with 7 bases in between. The CDR3 runs 10 residues. The germline V gene encodes CDR1 DFQATT and CDR2 SNEGSKA (reference sequence). The CDR3 DNA sequence: TGCAGTGCCCCGGGAACTGAAGCTTTCTTT. Translated: CSAPGTEAFF.

This clonotype has at least ten counts. This sequence joins TRBV2 and TRBJ2-7, with 7 bases lining up with TRBD1. There are 13 residues in the CDR3. Trimming at V came to 6 bases and at J to 2 bases, leaving 4 bases not matched to a gene. Germline values: CDR1 SNHLY, CDR2 FYNNEI. CDR3 nucleotides: TGTGCCAGCAGACCCGACAGGGCCTACGAGCAGTACTTC. It encodes CASRPDRAYEQYF.

This clonotype was seen at least ten times. The chain is built from TRBV29-1 and TRBJ2-3; D perhaps matches TRBD2 (5 bases). Germline CDR1 and CDR2: SQVTM and ANQGSEA. V gave up 6 bases and J gave up 0 bases, with 10 bases separating them. CDR3 length: 13 residues. The CDR3 sequence is CSVHRGSTDTQYF. DNA of the CDR3: TGCAGCGTACACCGGGGTAGCACAGATACGCAGTATTTT.

The chain is built from TRBV7-9 and TRBJ1-2; tentative D call: TRBD1 (6 bases). With 3 bases removed from V and 6 bases from J, the gap between germline ends came to 17 bases. CDR3 length: 15 amino acids. From germline, CDR1 is SEHNR and CDR2 FQNEAQ (reference sequence). The CDR3 loop is CASSLGYRVSDGYTF. CDR3 nucleotides: TGTGCCAGCAGCTTGGGGTACAGGGTTTCCGATGGCTACACCTTC. Combining the CDR3 with reference TRBV7-9 and TRBJ1-2 gives the whole variable domain DTGVSQNPRHKITKRGQNVTFRCDPISEHNRLYWYRQTLGQGPEFLTYFQNEAQLEKSRLLSDRFSAERPKGSFSTLEIQRTEQGDSAMYLCASSLGYRVSDGYTFGSGTRLTVV.

This clonotype was detected only a few times. It may be a read error: a sequence one base away is much more abundant. The J gene is TRBJ2-5, the V gene TRBV6-2 or TRBV6-3; D gene unclear. The J call is in doubt because the DNA end fits TRBJ2-7 better. CDR3 length: 13 amino acids. Germline-derived CDR1 and CDR2 are MNHEY and SVGEGT. CDR3 coding DNA: TGTGCCAGCAGTTGCCCAATGAGCTACGAGCAGTACTTC. Translating gives CASSCPMSYEQYF.

V is TRBV12-3 or TRBV12-4 and J is TRBJ2-3; TRBD2 is a possible D gene (6 bases). The CDR3 is 16 amino acids. Trimming took off 2 bases at V and 13 bases at J, with 25 bases between the two ends. The CDR3 loop is CASSLRGSLRTDAEYF. The CDR3 DNA sequence: TGTGCCAGCAGTTTACGGGGGTCCCTGAGAACAGATGCGGAGTATTTT.

V and J are TRBV29-1 and TRBJ1-2, with D perhaps TRBD1 (5 bases). The CDR3 spans 14 residues. The germline V gene encodes CDR1 SQVTM and CDR2 ANQGSEA. The ends were cut back, 2 bases at V and 8 bases at J, with 18 bases in the middle. The CDR3 here is CSVENSRDVGGYTF. In DNA form, the CDR3 reads TGCAGCGTTGAAAACAGCAGGGACGTTGGGGGCTACACCTTC. The variable domain in full, with the rest retrieved from reference TRBV29-1 and TRBJ1-2, is SAVISQKPSRDICQRGTSLTIQCQVDSQVTMMFWYRQQPGQSLTLIATANQGSEATYESGFVIDKFPISRPNLTFSTLTVSNMSPEDSSIYLCSVENSRDVGGYTFGSGTRLTVV.

J is TRBJ2-1 and V is TRBV12-5; 9 bases match TRBD1. This CDR3 has 13 residues. Germline loops: CDR1 LGHNT, CDR2 FRNRAP. The DNA of the CDR3 is TGTCCCTCCGGGGACAGGGTTGGGAATGAGCAGTTCTTC. It is translated as CPSGDRVGNEQFF.